Detailed here is one T cell receptor beta chain. What it binds is not known. This sample stems from a study of shared clonotypes between healthy human individuals. Notes on the study in general: Clonotype sharing levels among donors were expected to vary with sequencing depth.

Donors included only healthy HIV-negative adults lacking recent acute infections or vaccinations. All donors were Caucasian adults living in Nashville, Tennessee. Sequencing was at deep level. Method: immunoSEQ multiplex PCR; TCRdb's copy keeps in-frame clones and lacks some. The table includes about 1 million clones, roughly 70% detected once. Sequencing used memory CD4+ T cells sorted from blood. The subset: CD45RA-negative fraction. This TCR was recovered from a man aged 18 to 29 in good health.

The CDR3 protein is CASSLGLTGGYEQYF. The CDR3 DNA is TGCGCCAGCAGCTTGGGCCTGACAGGGGGCTACGAGCAGTACTTC. The genes are TRBV5-1 and TRBJ2-7; TRBD1 matches 9 bases. J lost 3 bases, V lost 0 bases, and 4 bases had no gene match. CDR3 length: 15 amino acids. CDR1 is SGHRS and CDR2 is YFSETQ in the germline V gene.